The T cell receptor beta chain under discussion was sequenced for a study of cytomegalovirus exposure and HLA in healthy donors. Use of 60 Vbeta and 13 Jbeta primers characterized the PCR. Sequenced by immunoSEQ multiplex PCR; TCRdb stores in-frame clones only, minus some. The sample shows 83,000 or so clones, approximately 80% of them seen only once. The CDR3 is 18 amino acids. Losses at the gene ends were 0 bases for V and 3 bases for J; bases not matched to a gene: 8. Germline V gives CDR1 SGHVS, CDR2 FQNEAQ. The source is a woman younger than 45 in good health and CMV-seronegative. Sequencing input: PBMCs. This rearrangement joins TRBV7-8 to TRBJ2-3; 11 bases match TRBD2. CDR3 coding DNA: TGTGCCAGCAGCTTAGCTGAGGGTAGCGGGAGGGCTACAGATACGCAGTATTTT. This sequence encodes CASSLAEGSGRATDTQYF.